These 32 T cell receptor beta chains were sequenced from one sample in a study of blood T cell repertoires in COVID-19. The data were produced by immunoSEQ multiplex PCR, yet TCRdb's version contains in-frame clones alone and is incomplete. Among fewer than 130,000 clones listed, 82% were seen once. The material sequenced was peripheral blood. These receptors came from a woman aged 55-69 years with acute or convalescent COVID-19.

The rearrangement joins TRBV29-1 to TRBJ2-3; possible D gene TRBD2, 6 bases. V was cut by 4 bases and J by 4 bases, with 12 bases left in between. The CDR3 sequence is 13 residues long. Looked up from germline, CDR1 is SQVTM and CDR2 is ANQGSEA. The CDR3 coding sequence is TGCAGCGTTGTTCGGTCGGGGGCAGATACGCAGTATTTT. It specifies CSVVRSGADTQYF.

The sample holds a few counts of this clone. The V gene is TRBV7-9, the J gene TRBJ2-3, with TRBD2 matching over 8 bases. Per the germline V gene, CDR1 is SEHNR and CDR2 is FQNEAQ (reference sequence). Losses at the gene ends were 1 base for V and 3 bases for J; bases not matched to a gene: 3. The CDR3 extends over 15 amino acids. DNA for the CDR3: TGTGCCAGCAGCTTAGGTGGCGGGGGGACAGATACGCAGTATTTT. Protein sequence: CASSLGGGGTDTQYF.

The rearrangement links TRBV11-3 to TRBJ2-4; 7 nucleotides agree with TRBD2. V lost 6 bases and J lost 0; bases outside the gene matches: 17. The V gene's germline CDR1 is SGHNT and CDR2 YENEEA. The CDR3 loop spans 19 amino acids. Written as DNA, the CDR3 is TGTGCCAGCAGTTCGGGCGGGGTAGCGGGCCCTTTAGCCAAAAACATTCAGTACTTC. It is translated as CASSSGGVAGPLAKNIQYF.

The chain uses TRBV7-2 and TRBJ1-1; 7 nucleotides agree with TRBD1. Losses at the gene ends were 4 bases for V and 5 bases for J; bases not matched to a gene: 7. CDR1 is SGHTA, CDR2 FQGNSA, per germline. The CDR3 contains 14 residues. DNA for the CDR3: TGTGCCAGCAGCTGGAAGGGGGCGCAAACTGAAGCTTTCTTT. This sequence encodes CASSWKGAQTEAFF.

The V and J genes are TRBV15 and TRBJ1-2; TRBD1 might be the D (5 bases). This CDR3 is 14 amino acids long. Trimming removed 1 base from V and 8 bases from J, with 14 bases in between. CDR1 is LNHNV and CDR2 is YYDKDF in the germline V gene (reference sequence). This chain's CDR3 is CATSRVQQGGGYTF. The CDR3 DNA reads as TGTGCCACCAGCAGAGTCCAGCAGGGAGGAGGCTACACCTTC.

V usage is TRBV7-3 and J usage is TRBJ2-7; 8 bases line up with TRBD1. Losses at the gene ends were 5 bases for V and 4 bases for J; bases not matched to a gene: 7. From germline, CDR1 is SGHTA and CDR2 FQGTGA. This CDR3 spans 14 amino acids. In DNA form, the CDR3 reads TGTGCCAGCAGCCCGGACAGGGAATTGTACGAGCAGTACTTC. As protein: CASSPDRELYEQYF.

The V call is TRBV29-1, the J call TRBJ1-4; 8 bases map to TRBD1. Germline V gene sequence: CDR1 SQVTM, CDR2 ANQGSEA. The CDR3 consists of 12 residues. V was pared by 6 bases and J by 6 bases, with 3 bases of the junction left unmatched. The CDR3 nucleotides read TGCAGCGTCCTACAGGGGGATGAAAAACTGTTTTTT. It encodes CSVLQGDEKLFF.

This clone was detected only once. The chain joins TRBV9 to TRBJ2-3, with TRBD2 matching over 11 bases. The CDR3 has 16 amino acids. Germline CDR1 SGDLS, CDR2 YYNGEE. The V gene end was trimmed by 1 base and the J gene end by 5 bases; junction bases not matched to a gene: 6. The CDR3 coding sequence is TGTGCCAGCAGCGTAACTACTAGCGGGGGTGGAGATACGCAGTATTTT. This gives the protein CASSVTTSGGGDTQYF.

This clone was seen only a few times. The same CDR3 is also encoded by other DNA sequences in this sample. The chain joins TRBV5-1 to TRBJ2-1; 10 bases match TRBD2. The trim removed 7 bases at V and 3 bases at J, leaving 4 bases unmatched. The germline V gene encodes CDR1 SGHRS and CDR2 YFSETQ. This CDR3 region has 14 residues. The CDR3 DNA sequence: TGCGCCAGCTCTTCTAGCGGGGGCTACAATGAGCAGTTCTTC. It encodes CASSSSGGYNEQFF.

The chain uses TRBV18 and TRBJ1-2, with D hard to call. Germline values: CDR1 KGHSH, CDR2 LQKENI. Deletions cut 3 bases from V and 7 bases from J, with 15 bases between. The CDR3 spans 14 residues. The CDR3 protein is CASSPSGLFGGYTF. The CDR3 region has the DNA TGTGCCAGCTCACCGTCCGGACTCTTCGGTGGCTACACCTTC.

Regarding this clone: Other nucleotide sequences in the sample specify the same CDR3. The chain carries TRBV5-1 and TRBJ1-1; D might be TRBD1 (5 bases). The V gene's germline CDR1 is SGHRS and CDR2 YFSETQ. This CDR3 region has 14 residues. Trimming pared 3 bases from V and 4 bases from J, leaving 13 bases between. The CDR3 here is CASSSGTGGTEAFF. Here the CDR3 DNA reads TGCGCCAGCAGCTCCGGGACCGGGGGCACTGAAGCTTTCTTT.

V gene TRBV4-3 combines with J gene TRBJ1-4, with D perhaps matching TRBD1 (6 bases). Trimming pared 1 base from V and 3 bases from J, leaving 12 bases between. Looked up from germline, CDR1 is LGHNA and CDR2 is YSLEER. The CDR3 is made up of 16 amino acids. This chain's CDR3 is CASSQGTGLSNEKLFF. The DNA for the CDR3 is TGCGCCAGCAGCCAAGGAACAGGGCTATCTAATGAAAAACTGTTTTTT.

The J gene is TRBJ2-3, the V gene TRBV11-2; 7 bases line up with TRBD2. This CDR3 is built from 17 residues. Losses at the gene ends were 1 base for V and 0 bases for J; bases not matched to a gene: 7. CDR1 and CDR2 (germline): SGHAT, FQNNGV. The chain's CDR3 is CASSLGLRGKSTDTQYF. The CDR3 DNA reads TGTGCCAGCAGCTTAGGGTTGCGGGGGAAAAGCACAGATACGCAGTATTTT.

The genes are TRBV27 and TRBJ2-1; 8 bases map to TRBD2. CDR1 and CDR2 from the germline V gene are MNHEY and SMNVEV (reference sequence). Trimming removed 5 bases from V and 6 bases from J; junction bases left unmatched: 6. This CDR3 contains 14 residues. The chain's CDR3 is CASSPGLGVNEQFF. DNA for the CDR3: TGTGCCAGCAGTCCGGGACTAGGAGTCAATGAGCAGTTCTTC.

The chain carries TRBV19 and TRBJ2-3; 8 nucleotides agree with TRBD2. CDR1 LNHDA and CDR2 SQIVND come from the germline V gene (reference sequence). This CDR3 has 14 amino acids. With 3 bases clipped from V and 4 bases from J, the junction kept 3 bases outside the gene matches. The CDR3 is CASSIGLAADTQYF. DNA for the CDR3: TGTGCCAGTAGTATCGGACTAGCCGCAGATACGCAGTATTTT.

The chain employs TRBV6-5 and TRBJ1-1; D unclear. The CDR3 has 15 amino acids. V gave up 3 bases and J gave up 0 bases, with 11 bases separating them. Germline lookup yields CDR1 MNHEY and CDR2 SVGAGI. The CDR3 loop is CASSYNEEMNTEAFF. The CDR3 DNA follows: TGTGCCAGCAGTTATAACGAGGAGATGAACACTGAAGCTTTCTTT.

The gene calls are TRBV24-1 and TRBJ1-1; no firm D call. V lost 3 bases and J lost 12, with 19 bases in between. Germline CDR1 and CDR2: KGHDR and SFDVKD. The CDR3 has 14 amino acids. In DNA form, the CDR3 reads TGTGCCACCAGTGATCGACACGACCCGGGGTTTACTTTCTTT. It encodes CATSDRHDPGFTFF.

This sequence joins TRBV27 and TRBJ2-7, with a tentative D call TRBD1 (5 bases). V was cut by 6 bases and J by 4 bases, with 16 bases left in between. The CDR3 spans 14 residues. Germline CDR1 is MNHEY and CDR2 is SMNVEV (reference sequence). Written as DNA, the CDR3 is TGTGCCAGCAGGGGCAGGGAAAGACCTTACGAGCAGTACTTC. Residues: CASRGRERPYEQYF.

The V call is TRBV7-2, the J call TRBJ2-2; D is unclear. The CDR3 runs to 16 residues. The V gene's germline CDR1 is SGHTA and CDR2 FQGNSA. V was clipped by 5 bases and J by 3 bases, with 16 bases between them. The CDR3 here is CASSPPSGFHTGELFF. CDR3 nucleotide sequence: TGTGCCAGCAGCCCCCCGTCCGGGTTTCACACCGGGGAGCTGTTTTTT.

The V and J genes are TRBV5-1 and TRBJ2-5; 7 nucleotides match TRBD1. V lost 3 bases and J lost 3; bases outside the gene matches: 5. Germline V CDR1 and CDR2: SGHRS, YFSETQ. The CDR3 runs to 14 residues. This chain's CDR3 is CASSSGTAKETQYF. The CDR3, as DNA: TGCGCCAGCAGCTCAGGGACAGCCAAAGAGACCCAGTACTTC.

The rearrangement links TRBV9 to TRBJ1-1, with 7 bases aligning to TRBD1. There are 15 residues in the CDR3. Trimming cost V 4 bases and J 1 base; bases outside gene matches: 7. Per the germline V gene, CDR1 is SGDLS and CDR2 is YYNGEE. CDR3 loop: CASSFGTGENTEAFF. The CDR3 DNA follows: TGTGCCAGCAGCTTCGGTACAGGGGAGAACACTGAAGCTTTCTTT.

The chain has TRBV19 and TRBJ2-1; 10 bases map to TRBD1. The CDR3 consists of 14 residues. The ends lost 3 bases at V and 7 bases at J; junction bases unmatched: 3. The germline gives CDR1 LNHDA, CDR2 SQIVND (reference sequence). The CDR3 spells CASSIGTGENEQFF. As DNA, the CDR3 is TGTGCCAGTAGTATCGGGACAGGGGAGAATGAGCAGTTCTTC. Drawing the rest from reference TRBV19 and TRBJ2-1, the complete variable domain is DGGITQSPKYLFRKEGQNVTLSCEQNLNHDAMYWYRQDPGQGLRLIYYSQIVNDFQKGDIAEGYSVSREKKESFPLTVTSAQKNPTAFYLCASSIGTGENEQFFGPGTRLTVL.

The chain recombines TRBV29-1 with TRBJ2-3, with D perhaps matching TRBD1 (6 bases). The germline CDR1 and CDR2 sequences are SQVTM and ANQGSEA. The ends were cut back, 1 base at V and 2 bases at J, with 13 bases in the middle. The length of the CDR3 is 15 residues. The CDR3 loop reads CSVEADTGITDTQYF. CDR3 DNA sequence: TGCAGCGTTGAAGCGGATACAGGGATCACAGATACGCAGTATTTT.

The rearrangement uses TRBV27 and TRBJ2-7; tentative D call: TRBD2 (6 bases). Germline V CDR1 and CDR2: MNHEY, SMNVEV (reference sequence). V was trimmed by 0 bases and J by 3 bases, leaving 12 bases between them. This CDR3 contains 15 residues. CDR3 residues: CASSLSTSIFYEQYF. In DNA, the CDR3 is TGTGCCAGCAGTTTATCGACTAGTATTTTCTACGAGCAGTACTTC.

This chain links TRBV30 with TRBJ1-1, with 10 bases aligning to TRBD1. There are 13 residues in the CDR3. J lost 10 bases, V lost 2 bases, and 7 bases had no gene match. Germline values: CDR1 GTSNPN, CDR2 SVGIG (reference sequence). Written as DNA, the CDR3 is TGTGCCTGGAGTTTGGACAGGGGGAGGGGAGCTTTCTTT. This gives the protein CAWSLDRGRGAFF.

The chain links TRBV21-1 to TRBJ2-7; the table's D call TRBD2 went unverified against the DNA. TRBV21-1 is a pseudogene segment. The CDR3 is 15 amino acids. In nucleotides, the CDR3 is TGTGCCAGCAGCAAAGTTGAACGGTATCACTACGAGCAGTACTTC. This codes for CASSKVERYHYEQYF.

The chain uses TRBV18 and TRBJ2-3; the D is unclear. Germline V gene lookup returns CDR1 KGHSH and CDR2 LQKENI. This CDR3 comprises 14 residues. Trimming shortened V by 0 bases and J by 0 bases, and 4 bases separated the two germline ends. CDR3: CASSPPGSTDTQYF. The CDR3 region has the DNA TGTGCCAGCTCACCACCCGGGAGCACAGATACGCAGTATTTT.

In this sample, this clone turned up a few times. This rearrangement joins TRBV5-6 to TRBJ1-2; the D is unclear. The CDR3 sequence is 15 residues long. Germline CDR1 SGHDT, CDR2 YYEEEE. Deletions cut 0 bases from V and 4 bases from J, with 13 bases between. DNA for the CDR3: TGTGCCAGCAGCTTGGCCGGGTACTCGATCTATGGCTACACCTTC. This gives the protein CASSLAGYSIYGYTF.

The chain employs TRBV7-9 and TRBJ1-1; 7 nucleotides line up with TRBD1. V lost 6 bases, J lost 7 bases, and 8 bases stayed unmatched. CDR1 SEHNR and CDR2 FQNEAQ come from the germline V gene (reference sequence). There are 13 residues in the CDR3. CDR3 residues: CASRRGRGLEAFF. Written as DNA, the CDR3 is TGTGCCAGCAGGAGGGGAAGGGGGCTTGAAGCTTTCTTT.

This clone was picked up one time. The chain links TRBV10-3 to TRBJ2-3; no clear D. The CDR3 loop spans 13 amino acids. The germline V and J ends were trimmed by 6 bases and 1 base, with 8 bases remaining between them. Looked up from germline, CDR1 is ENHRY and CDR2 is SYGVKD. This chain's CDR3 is CAIRPSGTDTQYF. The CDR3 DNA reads TGTGCCATCAGGCCTTCGGGCACAGATACGCAGTATTTT.

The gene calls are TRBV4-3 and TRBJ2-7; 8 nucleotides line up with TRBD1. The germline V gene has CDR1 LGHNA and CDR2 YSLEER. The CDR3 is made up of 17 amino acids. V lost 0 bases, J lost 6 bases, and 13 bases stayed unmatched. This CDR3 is CASSQDLGQGASGEQYF. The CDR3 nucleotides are TGCGCCAGCAGCCAAGATCTCGGACAGGGCGCATCGGGCGAGCAGTACTTC.

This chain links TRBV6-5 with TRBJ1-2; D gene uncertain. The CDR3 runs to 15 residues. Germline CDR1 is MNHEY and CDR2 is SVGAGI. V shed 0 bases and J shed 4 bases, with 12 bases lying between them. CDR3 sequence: CASSYSPREVYGYTF. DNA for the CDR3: TGTGCCAGCAGTTACTCGCCCCGGGAGGTCTATGGCTACACCTTC.